What follows are 29 T cell receptor beta chains derived from one specimen sequenced in a study of tumor-infiltrating lymphocytes in oesophageal squamous cell carcinoma. TCRdb independently ran MiXCR on the PCR reads; one entry per CDR3 protein. The sample yields roughly 6,000 distinct CDR3 sequences, over 12% seen once. The material sequenced was normal esophageal tissue next to the tumor. All receptors derive from a male donor with esophageal squamous cell carcinoma.

There are a few counts of this clonotype. The chain joins TRBV2 to TRBJ2-2; D gene ambiguous. Per germline, CDR1 SNHLY and CDR2 FYNNEI. CDR3 length equals 14 residues. Trimming removed 7 bases at V and 4 bases at J, with 13 bases between. The CDR3: CASILDSGTGELFF. The DNA of the CDR3 is TGTGCCAGCATACTGGATTCGGGCACCGGGGAGCTGTTTTTT.

This clonotype was seen at least ten times. The J gene is TRBJ2-6, the V gene TRBV5-4; no reliable D call. Trimming took off 3 bases at V and 2 bases at J, with 0 bases between the two ends. Germline V gives CDR1 SGHNT, CDR2 YYREEE (reference sequence). The CDR3 has 12 residues. CDR3 region: CASSSGANVLTF. The CDR3 coding sequence is TGTGCCAGCAGCTCTGGGGCCAACGTCCTGACTTTC.

With regard to this clonotype: As the CDR3 is not closed by the conserved phenylalanine or tryptophan, this likely results from a read error. Because the CDR3's place on the DNA is in doubt, the DNA is left out and the CDR3 is given as listed by TCRdb. This rearrangement joins TRBV7-3 to TRBJ2-7; TRBD1 was called by the table and not checked on the DNA. The CDR3 has 18 residues if both end residues are counted. CDR1 SGHTA and CDR2 FQGTGA come from the germline V gene. The CDR3 spells CASSRTGTRDYNEQFFGS.

This clonotype came up many times. The chain combines TRBV6-1 with TRBJ2-6; TRBD1 agrees at 11 bases. Unmatched junction bases numbered 16, after V lost 7 bases and J lost 2 bases. Germline CDR1 and CDR2: MNHNS and SASEGT. This CDR3 has 20 residues. The CDR3 protein is CASTKRFGQGALTGANVLTF. DNA of the CDR3: TGTGCCAGCACCAAGAGGTTCGGACAGGGGGCGCTTACTGGGGCCAACGTCCTGACTTTC.

By frequency in the sample, this clonotype is medium-sized. The gene calls are TRBV7-8 and TRBJ1-2; D may be TRBD1 (5 bases). Germline assignment: CDR1 SGHVS and CDR2 FQNEAQ. CDR3 length: 14 residues. Trimming left V 2 bases short and J 6 bases short, with 13 bases between. In DNA, the CDR3 is TGTGCCAGCAGCTTAAGCTGGGCGGGGGATGGCTACACCTTC. As protein: CASSLSWAGDGYTF.

On this clonotype itself: Given a much more abundant clone one base away, this may be a read error. The chain links TRBV24-1 to TRBJ2-1; TRBD2 might be the D (6 bases). The J call is in doubt because the DNA end fits TRBJ2-7 better. The germline gives CDR1 KGHDR, CDR2 SFDVKD. CDR3 length equals 14 residues. The CDR3: CATSGGLAPNEQYF. CDR3 bases: TGTGCCACCAGTGGGGGACTGGCTCCCAATGAGCAGTACTTC.

This clonotype showed up just a few times. This may come from a read error, since a much larger clone is one base off. The chain combines TRBV10-1 with TRBJ2-1; a possible D gene is TRBD1 (5 bases). V lost 9 bases and J lost 10, with 16 bases in between. CDR1 is WNHNN, CDR2 SYGVQD, per germline (reference sequence). CDR3 length: 12 amino acids. CDR3 amino acids: CARFGAAYEQFF. CDR3 coding DNA: TGCGCCAGATTTGGGGCGGCCTACGAGCAGTTCTTC.

Comments on this clonotype: A much larger clone lies one base from this, so it may be a read error. This sequence joins TRBV24-1 and TRBJ2-5, with D tentatively TRBD1 (6 bases). V was trimmed by 4 bases and J by 11 bases, leaving 16 bases between them. The germline V gene has CDR1 KGHDR and CDR2 SFDVKD. The CDR3 is 13 amino acids. In DNA form, the CDR3 reads TGTGCCACCAGTGAAGGGGGTAGCTATGAGCAGTACTTC. The encoded protein is CATSEGGSYEQYF.

This clonotype has just a few counts. This chain uses TRBV6-1 with TRBJ1-5; D remains unclear. The CDR3 is 14 residues long. Germline CDR1 reads MNHNS; CDR2 reads SASEGT. V lost 4 bases and J 0 bases, leaving 7 bases between the germline ends. The CDR3 bases are TGTGCCAGCAGTGGGGTTGATAGCAATCAGCCCCAGCATTTT. Translated: CASSGVDSNQPQHF.

As to this clonotype: This may be a read error, as it is one base from a much larger clone. The CDR3 is CASSYGGETQFF. As DNA, the CDR3 is TGTGCCAGCAGTTACGGCGGGGAGACCCAGTTCTTC. The genes are TRBV6-5 and TRBJ2-1, with a tentative D call TRBD2 (6 bases). The CDR3 runs to 12 residues. The V gene lost 2 bases and the J gene lost 13 bases, with 12 bases spanning the gap. In germline, CDR1 is MNHEY, CDR2 SVGAGI.

This clonotype turned up a few times. A read error is possible here, since a much larger clone lies one base away. V usage is TRBV2 and J usage is TRBJ2-5, with 10 bases fitting TRBD2. J was trimmed by 11 bases and V by 7 bases; bases with no gene match: 13. The V gene's germline CDR1 is SNHLY and CDR2 FYNNEI. The CDR3 is made up of 14 amino acids. Here the CDR3 reads CASNLAGDGNEQYF. Written as DNA, the CDR3 is TGTGCCAGCAATCTAGCGGGGGACGGGAATGAGCAGTACTTC.

This clonotype appeared a single time. The V call is TRBV7-9, the J call TRBJ2-3, with TRBD2 matching 16 bases. Losses at the gene ends were 4 bases for V and 1 base for J; bases not matched to a gene: 5. Germline V gene sequence: CDR1 SEHNR, CDR2 FQNEAQ (reference sequence). The CDR3 extends over 18 amino acids. This chain's CDR3 is CASSSGLAGGLGTDTQYF. As DNA, the CDR3 is TGTGCCAGCAGCTCGGGACTAGCGGGGGGGCTTGGCACAGATACGCAGTATTTT.

In this sample, this clonotype is medium-sized. The chain recombines TRBV6-6 with TRBJ2-1, with no clear D. The CDR3 runs 15 residues. Germline loops: CDR1 MNHNY, CDR2 SVGAGI (reference sequence). Between the trimmed V and J ends, which lost 0 bases and 5 bases, there was a span of 11 bases. The CDR3 region has the DNA TGTGCCAGCAGTTACTCGCCGCGGAGAGACAATGAGCAGTTCTTC. The encoded protein is CASSYSPRRDNEQFF.

By sample share, this clonotype is medium-sized. The CDR3 loop reads CASSPQPGEETQYF. CDR3 nucleotides: TGTGCCAGCAGCCCCCAACCTGGGGAAGAGACCCAGTACTTC. The rearrangement uses TRBV7-3 and TRBJ2-5; no firm D call. The CDR3 extends over 14 amino acids. V was shortened by 5 bases and J by 3 bases, with 13 bases between the two germline ends. CDR1 and CDR2 from the germline V gene are SGHTA and FQGTGA.

This clonotype is large (0.1 to 1%) by share. A junction end diverges from the germline sequence, so it may reflect a read error. The chain has TRBV7-9 and TRBJ2-5; the D gene is possibly TRBD1 (5 bases). The CDR3 is 13 amino acids. CDR1 is SEHNR and CDR2 is FQNEAQ in the germline V gene (reference sequence). CDR3 bases: TGTGCCAGCAGATTAGTCAGGGAAGAGACCCAGTACTTC. Translating it yields CASRLVREETQYF.

This clonotype is large by share. DNA of the CDR3: TGTGCCAGCAGCTTTGATTCAGATACGCAGTATTTT. This translates into CASSFDSDTQYF. The V gene is TRBV7-2, the J gene TRBJ2-3; D unclear. With 3 bases removed from V and 4 bases from J, the gap between germline ends came to 5 bases. This CDR3 spans 12 amino acids. Germline V gene data show CDR1 as SGHTA and CDR2 as FQGNSA.

The chain recombines TRBV2 with TRBJ2-1; unclear D gene. This CDR3 region has 14 residues. Germline V CDR1 and CDR2: SNHLY, FYNNEI. V lost 4 bases and J 5 bases, leaving 12 bases between the germline ends. The CDR3 DNA follows: TGTGCCAGCAGTGTAGAAGGGTCCCACAATGAGCAGTTCTTC. It codes for CASSVEGSHNEQFF.

The chain links TRBV5-4 to TRBJ2-5; the match to TRBD2 covers 9 bases. The germline V gene encodes CDR1 SGHNT and CDR2 YYREEE (reference sequence). This CDR3 contains 15 residues. The ends lost 3 bases at V and 2 bases at J; junction bases unmatched: 5. The CDR3 DNA reads as TGTGCCAGCAGCTCCCAAGCGGGGGGTCAAGAGACCCAGTACTTC. It codes for CASSSQAGGQETQYF.

As concerns this clonotype: The conserved phenylalanine or tryptophan is not found at the CDR3 terminus, so this likely reflects a read error. The limits of the CDR3 on the DNA are not certain, so only TCRdb's listed CDR3 is given. The V gene is TRBV4-2, the J gene TRBJ2-6. Germline lookup yields CDR1 LGHNA and CDR2 YNFKEQ. The CDR3 is 8 amino acids in total, end residues counted. The CDR3 sequence is CASSQESS.

This clonotype appeared a few times. The chain's CDR3 is CACRERASYNEQFF. The DNA of the CDR3 is TGTGCCTGCCGGGAGCGGGCCTCCTACAATGAGCAGTTCTTC. The chain links TRBV27 to TRBJ2-1; D might be TRBD2 (6 bases). Looked up from germline, CDR1 is MNHEY and CDR2 is SMNVEV (reference sequence). This CDR3 region has 14 residues. Trimming cost V 11 bases and J 0 bases, with 14 bases left between them.

This clonotype was detected only a few times. The V and J genes are TRBV28 and TRBJ2-3, with 14 bases matching TRBD2. The CDR3 spans 16 residues. After removal of 5 bases from V and 10 bases from J, the junction contained 11 bases not matched to a gene. Germline CDR1 and CDR2: MDHEN and SYDVKM. The DNA of the CDR3 is TGTGCCAGCAGTCCCGGGACTAGCGGGGGCAGGGGGTCGCAGTATTTT. This encodes CASSPGTSGGRGSQYF.

On this clonotype itself: A much larger clone sits a single nucleotide away, making a read error possible. The chain is built from TRBV5-5 and TRBJ2-7; tentative D call: TRBD1 (5 bases). CDR1 is SGHKS and CDR2 is YYEKEE in the germline V gene (reference sequence). The ends were cut back, 0 bases at V and 7 bases at J, with 20 bases in the middle. This CDR3 region has 16 residues. The CDR3 coding sequence is TGTGCCAGCAGCTTGGACGACAGTAAGTCTTACAATGAGCAGTACTTC. This translates into CASSLDDSKSYNEQYF.

The rearrangement joins TRBV23-1 to TRBJ1-1, with D unclear. TRBV23-1 carries the ORF label, with uncertain function. Trimming took off 3 bases at V and 1 base at J, with 18 bases between the two ends. This CDR3 region has 17 residues. CDR3 sequence (DNA): TGCGCCAGCAGTCATTACCCCCAGCCTCGACCGAACACTGAAGCTTTCTTT. Translation: CASSHYPQPRPNTEAFF.

This clonotype ranks as medium-sized. The J gene is TRBJ1-6, the V gene TRBV7-2; D is perhaps TRBD1 (6 bases). This CDR3 has 14 residues. Germline V lookup: CDR1 SGHTA, CDR2 FQGNSA. With 5 bases removed from V and 4 bases from J, the gap between germline ends came to 9 bases. In nucleotides, the CDR3 is TGTGCCAGCAGCCAAACAGGGTATAATTCACCCCTCCACTTT. Encoded protein: CASSQTGYNSPLHF.

Points on this clonotype: No DNA is shown, since the ends of the CDR3 on it are uncertain; the CDR3 is the one TCRdb lists. The V gene is TRBV7-5, the J gene TRBJ1-1. TRBV7-5 is a pseudogene. The CDR3 has 13 residues if both end residues are counted. CDR3 loop: CISVPKTHTEAFF.

This clonotype is medium-sized. CDR3 loop: CASSLTSQGVHGYTF. As DNA, the CDR3 is TGTGCCAGCAGTCTCACAAGCCAGGGTGTGCATGGCTACACCTTC. V and J are TRBV12-3 or TRBV12-4 and TRBJ1-2; D perhaps matches TRBD1 (5 bases). V lost 5 bases and J lost 6, with 19 bases in between. This CDR3 spans 15 amino acids.

This clonotype has a count of ten or more. The chain uses TRBV5-1 and TRBJ2-5; no clear D. V dropped 4 bases and J dropped 2 bases, with 6 bases sitting between them. Germline V lookup: CDR1 SGHRS, CDR2 YFSETQ. The CDR3 length is 12 residues. Here the CDR3 DNA reads TGCGCCAGCAGCGGGCATCAAGAGACCCAGTACTTC. It is translated as CASSGHQETQYF.

The table lists this clonotype with many counts. V usage is TRBV10-3 and J usage is TRBJ1-2, with D possibly being TRBD1 (5 bases). The length of the CDR3 is 13 residues. From germline, CDR1 is ENHRY and CDR2 SYGVKD. The V end lost 1 base, the J end lost 8 bases, and 11 bases lay between the germline ends. CDR3 DNA sequence: TGTGCCATCAGTGAGTGGGGAGAGGGGGGCTACACCTTC. This encodes CAISEWGEGGYTF.

This clonotype is medium-sized by share. The J gene is TRBJ2-5, the V gene TRBV11-2; TRBD2 agrees at 10 bases. Germline values: CDR1 SGHAT, CDR2 FQNNGV. Trimming took 5 bases from V and 1 from J; bases not matched to a gene: 7. The CDR3 has 16 residues. Written as DNA, the CDR3 is TGTGCCAGCAGCATCCTTAGCGGGGGGCCCCAAGAGACCCAGTACTTC. It is translated as CASSILSGGPQETQYF.